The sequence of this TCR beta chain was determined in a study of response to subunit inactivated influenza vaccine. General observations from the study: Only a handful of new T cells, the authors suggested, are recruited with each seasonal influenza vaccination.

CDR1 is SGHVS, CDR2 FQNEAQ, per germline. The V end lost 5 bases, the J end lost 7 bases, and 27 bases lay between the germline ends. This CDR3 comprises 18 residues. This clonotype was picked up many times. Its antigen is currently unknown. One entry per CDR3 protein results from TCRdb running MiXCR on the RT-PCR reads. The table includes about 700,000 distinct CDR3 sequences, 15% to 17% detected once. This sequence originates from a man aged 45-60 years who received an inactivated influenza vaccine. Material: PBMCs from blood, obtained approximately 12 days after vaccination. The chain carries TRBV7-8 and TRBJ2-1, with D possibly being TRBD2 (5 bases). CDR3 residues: CASSPLGERLYLRNEQFF. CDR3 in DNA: TGTGCCAGCAGCCCCCTCGGGGAGCGGCTATATCTGCGGAATGAGCAGTTCTTC.